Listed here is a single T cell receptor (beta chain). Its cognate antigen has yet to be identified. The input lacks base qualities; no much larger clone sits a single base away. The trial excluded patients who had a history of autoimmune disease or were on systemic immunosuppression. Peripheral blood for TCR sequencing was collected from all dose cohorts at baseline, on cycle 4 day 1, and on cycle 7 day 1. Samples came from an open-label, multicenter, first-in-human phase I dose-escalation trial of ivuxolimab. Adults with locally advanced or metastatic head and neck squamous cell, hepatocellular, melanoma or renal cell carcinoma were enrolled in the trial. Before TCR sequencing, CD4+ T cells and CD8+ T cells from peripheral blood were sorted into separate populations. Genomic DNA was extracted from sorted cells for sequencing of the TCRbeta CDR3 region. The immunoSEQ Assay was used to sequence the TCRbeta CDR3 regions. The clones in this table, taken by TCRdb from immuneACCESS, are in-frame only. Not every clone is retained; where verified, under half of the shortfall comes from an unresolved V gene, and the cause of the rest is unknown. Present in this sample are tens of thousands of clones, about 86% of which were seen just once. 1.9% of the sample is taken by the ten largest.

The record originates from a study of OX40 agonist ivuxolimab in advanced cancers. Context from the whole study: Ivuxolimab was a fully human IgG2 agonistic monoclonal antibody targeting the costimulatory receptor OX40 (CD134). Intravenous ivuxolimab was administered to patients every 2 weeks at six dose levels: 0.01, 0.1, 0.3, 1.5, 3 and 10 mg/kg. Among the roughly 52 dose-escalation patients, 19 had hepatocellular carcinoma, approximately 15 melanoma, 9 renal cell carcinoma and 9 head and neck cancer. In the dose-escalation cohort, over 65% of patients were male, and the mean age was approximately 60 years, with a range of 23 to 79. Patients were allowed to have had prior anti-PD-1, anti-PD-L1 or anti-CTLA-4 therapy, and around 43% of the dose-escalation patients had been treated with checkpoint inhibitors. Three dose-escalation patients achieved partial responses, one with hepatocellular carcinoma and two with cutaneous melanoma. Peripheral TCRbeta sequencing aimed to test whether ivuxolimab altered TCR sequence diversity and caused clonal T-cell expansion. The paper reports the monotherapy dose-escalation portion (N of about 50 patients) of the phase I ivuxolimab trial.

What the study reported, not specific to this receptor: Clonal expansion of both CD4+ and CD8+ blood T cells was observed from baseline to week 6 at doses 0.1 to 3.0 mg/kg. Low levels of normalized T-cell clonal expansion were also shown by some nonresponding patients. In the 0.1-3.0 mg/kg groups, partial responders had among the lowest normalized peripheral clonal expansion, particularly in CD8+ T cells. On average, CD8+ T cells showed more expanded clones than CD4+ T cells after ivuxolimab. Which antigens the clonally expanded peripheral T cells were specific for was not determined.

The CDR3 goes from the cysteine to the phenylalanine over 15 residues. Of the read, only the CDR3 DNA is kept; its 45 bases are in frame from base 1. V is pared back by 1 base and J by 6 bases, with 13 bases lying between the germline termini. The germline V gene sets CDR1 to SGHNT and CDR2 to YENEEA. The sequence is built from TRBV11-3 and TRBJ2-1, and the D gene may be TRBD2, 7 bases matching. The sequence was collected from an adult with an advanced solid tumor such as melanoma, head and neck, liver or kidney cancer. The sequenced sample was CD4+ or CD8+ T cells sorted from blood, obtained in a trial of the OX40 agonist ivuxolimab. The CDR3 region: CASSLGWGGRNEQFF. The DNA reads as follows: TGTGCCAGCAGCTTAGGCTGGGGGGGCCGCAATGAGCAGTTCTTC.